This T cell receptor beta chain was documented in a study of cytomegalovirus exposure and HLA in healthy donors. Study at large: The same platform was used for the 100 to 150 validation repertoires as for the roughly 660 first-cohort repertoires, as reported in a later analysis. Whole-study findings and limits: A few chains linked to CMV were shown in vitro to be specific for CMV antigens. According to the study, 160 or so TCR beta chains were cytomegalovirus-associated.

The V gene lost 1 base and the J gene lost 4 bases, with 16 bases spanning the gap. Germline CDR1 SGHTA, CDR2 FQGNSA. There are 16 residues in the CDR3. Profiled with immunoSEQ multiplex PCR; TCRdb holds only in-frame clones, not every one. The repertoire holds around 130,000 clones, over 75% seen once, with about 2% in the top ten. About this clone: Its antigen is as yet unknown.

The donors were members of the validation cohort, which comprised 120 subjects and was separate from the first cohort of roughly 700 subjects. The source is a woman younger than 45 in good health and CMV-seronegative. V usage is TRBV7-2 and J usage is TRBJ1-2; D gene uncertain. Sequenced input: PBMCs. The CDR3 nucleotides read TGTGCCAGCAGCTTAGGTCCAAGCCCCTCGGTCTATGGCTACACCTTC. Amino acids: CASSLGPSPSVYGYTF.